This T cell receptor (beta chain) comes out of a study of T cell responses to AZD1222 COVID-19 vaccine (dated by TCRdb to the early 2020s). Study-wide context: TCR sequencing was performed for more than 230 trial participants, of whom about 200 were given two doses of AZD1222 and roughly 25 were given two doses of MenACWY control vaccine. Trial participants were enrolled by age into 18-55, 56-69 and 70-plus year subgroups, with 148, 28 and 57 TCR-sequenced participants respectively.

For this chain, trimming is 1 base at the V end and 6 bases at the J end, and the number of junction bases without a gene match is 0. The germline V gene specifies SGHTA as CDR1 and FQGTGA as CDR2. From cysteine to phenylalanine, the CDR3 is 13 amino acids long. The kept DNA is CDR3 alone, 39 bases in frame from the first base. As to this clone: Its antigen remains undetermined. Base qualities were left out, and no much larger clone turns up one base away.

What the research found in general, with its limitations: Reportedly, almost half of the unique spike-specific TCRs recognized epitopes lying outside the regions that are mutated in the B.1.351 and B.1.1.7 variants. Conclusions about previously exposed vaccinees are limited, since just six or seven AZD1222 recipients were seropositive for SARS-CoV-2 at baseline. Most participants were white British and females outnumbered males, and the authors suggested that clonal diversity may have been underestimated. Vaccine-associated CD4 TCRs spanned the whole spike protein, with dominant responses in regions 160-218 and 743-854. A significant rise in spike-specific TCR breadth and depth was observed after two AZD1222 doses relative to day 0 and relative to MenACWY recipients. In the small 56-69-year group, the increase in depth fell short of significance, most likely because of low power. No day 14 peak-response samples were available, so repertoires were characterized only after the peak T cell response.

The time point label corresponds to: about 28 days (+/-7) after the second vaccine dose. The treatment or condition label, read with the paper, signifies: meningococcal conjugate vaccine given as trial control. The vaccinee samples were drawn from two UK trials, COV001 and COV002, one of which was a single-blind randomized controlled phase 2/3 trial testing AZD1222 (ChAdOx1 nCoV-19) in healthy adults. For TCRbeta chain sequencing, PBMC samples were collected from trial participants at day 0 and at day 28 after the second dose. The CDR3 regions of human TCRbeta chains were subjected to immunosequencing. In the source study's methods: TCRs in the repertoires were compared against a reference library of SARS-CoV-2-specific TCRs that had been generated with the MIRA antigen-specificity platform. Breadth was defined as the fraction of unique TCRs that were SARS-CoV-2-associated. Depth was defined as the fraction of total T cells that were SARS-CoV-2-associated. Each spike-specific TCR was assigned to its reactive spike region and to a CD4 or CD8 class using the MIRA data. Log10-transformed breadth and depth values were compared by one-way ANOVA with Sidak's multiple comparisons tests. Drawn from immuneACCESS, this table holds only the in-frame rearrangements with V and J called that TCRdb kept. Clones are partly lost; checked studies trace under half to an unresolved V gene and leave the rest unexplained. Clone size and V and J calls were adopted from that table, with D and trimming inferred from the DNA. This sample is represented by some 130,000 clones; approximately 85% of them were singletons. The ten largest account for around 8.3% of the sample.

The rearranged segments are TRBV7-3 and TRBJ2-1; TRBD1 agrees with 7 junctional bases. The sample here was peripheral blood, taken 28 days after the second dose of the MenACWY control vaccine. This TCR was recovered from an adult who received the MenACWY meningococcal vaccine as a control. The CDR3 has the sequence CASSLKGANEQFF. The DNA is as follows: TGTGCCAGCAGCTTAAAGGGGGCCAATGAGCAGTTCTTC.